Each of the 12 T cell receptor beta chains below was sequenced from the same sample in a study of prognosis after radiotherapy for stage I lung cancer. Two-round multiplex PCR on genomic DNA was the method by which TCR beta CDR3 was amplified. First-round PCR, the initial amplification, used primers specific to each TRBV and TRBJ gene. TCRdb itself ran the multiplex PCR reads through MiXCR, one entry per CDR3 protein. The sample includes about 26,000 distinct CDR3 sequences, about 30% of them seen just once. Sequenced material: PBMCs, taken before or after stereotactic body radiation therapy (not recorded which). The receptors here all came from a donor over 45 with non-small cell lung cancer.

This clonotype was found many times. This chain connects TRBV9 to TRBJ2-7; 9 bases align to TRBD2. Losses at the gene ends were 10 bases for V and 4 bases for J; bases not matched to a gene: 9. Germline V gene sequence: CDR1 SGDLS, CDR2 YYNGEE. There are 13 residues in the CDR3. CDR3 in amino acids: CAGGSGGKYEQYF. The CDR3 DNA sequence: TGTGCCGGGGGCAGCGGGGGGAAATACGAGCAGTACTTC.

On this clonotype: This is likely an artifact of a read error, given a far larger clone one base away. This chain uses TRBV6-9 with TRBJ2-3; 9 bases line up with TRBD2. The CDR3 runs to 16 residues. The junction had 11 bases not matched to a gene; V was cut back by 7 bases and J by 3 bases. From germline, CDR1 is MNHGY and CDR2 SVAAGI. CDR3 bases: TGTGCCAGCACCACCCGTAGCGGGAGAGTAACAGATACGCAGTATTTT. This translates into CASTTRSGRVTDTQYF.

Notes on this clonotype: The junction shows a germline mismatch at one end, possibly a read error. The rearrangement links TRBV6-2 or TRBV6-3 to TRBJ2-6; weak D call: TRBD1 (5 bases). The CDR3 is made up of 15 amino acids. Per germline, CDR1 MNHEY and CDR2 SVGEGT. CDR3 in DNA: TGTGCCAGCAGTCTTATTACCTCTGGGGCCAACGTCCCGACTTTC. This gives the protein CASSLITSGANVPTF.

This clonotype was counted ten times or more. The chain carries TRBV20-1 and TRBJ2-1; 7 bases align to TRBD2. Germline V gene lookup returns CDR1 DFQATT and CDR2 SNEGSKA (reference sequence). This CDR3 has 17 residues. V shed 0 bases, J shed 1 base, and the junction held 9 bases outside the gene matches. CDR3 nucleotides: TGCAGTGCTAGAGATTTTAAGACTAGCCATTCCTACAATGAGCAGTTCTTC. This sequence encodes CSARDFKTSHSYNEQFF.

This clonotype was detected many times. The CDR3 DNA reads TGTGCCAGCAGCCAAACCCGACTCACCGATACGCAGTATTTT. Its protein product is CASSQTRLTDTQYF. V and J are TRBV11-2 and TRBJ2-3; D is unclear. Per germline, CDR1 SGHAT and CDR2 FQNNGV. The CDR3 runs 14 residues. Between the trimmed V and J ends, which lost 5 bases and 6 bases, there was a span of 15 bases.

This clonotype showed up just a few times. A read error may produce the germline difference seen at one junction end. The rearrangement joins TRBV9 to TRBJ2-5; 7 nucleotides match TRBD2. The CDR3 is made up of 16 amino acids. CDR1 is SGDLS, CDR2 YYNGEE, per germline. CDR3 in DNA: TGTGTCAGCAGTGCTAGCGGAAACAATTACCAAGAGACCCAGTACTTC. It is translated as CVSSASGNNYQETQYF.

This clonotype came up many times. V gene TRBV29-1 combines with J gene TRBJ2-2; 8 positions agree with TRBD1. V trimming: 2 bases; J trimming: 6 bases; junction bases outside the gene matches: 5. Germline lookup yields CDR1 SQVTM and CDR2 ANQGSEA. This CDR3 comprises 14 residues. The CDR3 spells CSVEIAGGPGELFF. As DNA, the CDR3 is TGCAGCGTTGAAATAGCAGGGGGCCCCGGGGAGCTGTTTTTT.

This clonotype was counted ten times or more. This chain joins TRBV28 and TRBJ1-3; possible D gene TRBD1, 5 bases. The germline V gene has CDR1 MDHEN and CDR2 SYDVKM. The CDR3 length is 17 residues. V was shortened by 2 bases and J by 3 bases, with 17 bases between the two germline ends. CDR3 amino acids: CASSLPGRGFDGNTIYF. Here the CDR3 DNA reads TGTGCCAGCAGTTTACCGGGGAGGGGTTTTGATGGAAACACCATATATTTT.

CDR3 sequence: CASSLEGSVDTYEQYF. As DNA, the CDR3 is TGTGCCAGCAGCTTAGAAGGCAGCGTGGACACCTACGAGCAGTACTTC. The genes are TRBV11-2 and TRBJ2-7; D perhaps matches TRBD1 (5 bases). CDR1 is SGHAT, CDR2 FQNNGV, per germline. This CDR3 has 16 residues. Trimming left V 0 bases short and J 2 bases short, with 14 bases between.

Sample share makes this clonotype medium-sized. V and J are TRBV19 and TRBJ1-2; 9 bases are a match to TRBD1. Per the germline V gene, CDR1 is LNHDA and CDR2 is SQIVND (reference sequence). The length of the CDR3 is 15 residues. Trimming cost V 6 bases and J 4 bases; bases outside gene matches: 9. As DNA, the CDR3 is TGTGCCAGTAGGATATCAGGGGGACAGGGCTATGGCTACACCTTC. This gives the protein CASRISGGQGYGYTF.

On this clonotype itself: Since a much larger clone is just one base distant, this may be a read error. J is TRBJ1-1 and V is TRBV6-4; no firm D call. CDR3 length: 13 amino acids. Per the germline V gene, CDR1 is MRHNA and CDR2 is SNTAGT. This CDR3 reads CAGSWNLISEAFF. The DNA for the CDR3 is TGTGCCGGCAGTTGGAACCTGATTTCTGAAGCTTTCTTT.

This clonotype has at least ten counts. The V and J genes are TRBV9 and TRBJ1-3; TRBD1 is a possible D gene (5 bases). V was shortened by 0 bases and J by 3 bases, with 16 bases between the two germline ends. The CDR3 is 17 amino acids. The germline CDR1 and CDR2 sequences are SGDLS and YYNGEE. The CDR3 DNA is TGTGCCAGCAGCGTAGCTTTGGGGACGGCCGATGGAAACACCATATATTTT. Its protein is CASSVALGTADGNTIYF.